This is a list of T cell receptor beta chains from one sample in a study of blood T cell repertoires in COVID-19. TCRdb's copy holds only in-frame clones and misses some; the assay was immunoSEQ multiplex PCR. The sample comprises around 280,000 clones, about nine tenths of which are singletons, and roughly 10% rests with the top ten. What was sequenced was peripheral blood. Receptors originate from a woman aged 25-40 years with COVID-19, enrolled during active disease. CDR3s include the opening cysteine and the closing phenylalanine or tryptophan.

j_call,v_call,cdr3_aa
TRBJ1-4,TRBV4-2,CASSQDLGTGTRDEKLFF
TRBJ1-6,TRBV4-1,CASSQLGTWRVHF
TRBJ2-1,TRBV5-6,CASSTTSGAFYNEQFF
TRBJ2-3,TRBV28,CASSFRQGGTDTQYF
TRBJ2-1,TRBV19,CASTRSTGRWNEQFF
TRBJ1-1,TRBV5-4,CASSKTATEAFF
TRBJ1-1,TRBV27,CASSLRTGRMNTEAFF
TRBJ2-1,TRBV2,CASGRGARGEQFF
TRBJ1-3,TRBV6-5,CASSPGTAGNTIYF
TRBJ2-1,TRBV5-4,CASSTPASGNHNEQFF
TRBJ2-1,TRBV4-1,CASSQRKAGGTYNEQFF
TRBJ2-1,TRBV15,CATSSNGPTSINEQFF
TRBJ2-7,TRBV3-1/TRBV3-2,CASSQDRDRASEQYF
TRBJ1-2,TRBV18,CASSPPGGDGYTF
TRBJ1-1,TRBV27,CASSSLLSATEAFF
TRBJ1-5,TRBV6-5,CASKPGQGHQPQHF
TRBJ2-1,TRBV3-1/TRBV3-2,CASSQDGEQFF
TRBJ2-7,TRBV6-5,CASSDRYEQYF
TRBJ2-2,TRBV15,CATSREGTSGGNTGELFF
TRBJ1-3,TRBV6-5,CASSDRVGNTIYF
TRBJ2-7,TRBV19,CASINLAGTYEQYF
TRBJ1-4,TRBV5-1,CASSLLGTATNEKLFF
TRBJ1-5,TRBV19,CASSIQAGGVQPQHF
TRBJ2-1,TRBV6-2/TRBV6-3,CASSFPGGGRNEQFF
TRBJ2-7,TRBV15,CATSRDLSEGRLSYEQYF
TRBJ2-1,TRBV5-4,CASENSYRGGQEQFF
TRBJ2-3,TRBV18,CASSPRQGAGDTQYF
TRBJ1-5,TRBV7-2,CASSSDRVQPQHF
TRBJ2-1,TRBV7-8,CASSPPRFFEQFF
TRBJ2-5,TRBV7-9,CASSLATGGAETQYF
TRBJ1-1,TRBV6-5,CASSSLDRGVGTEAFF
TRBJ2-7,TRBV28,CASSNPGLAVRGEQYF
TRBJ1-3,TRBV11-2,CASTAGNTIYF
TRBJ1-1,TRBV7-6,CASSLGASPEAFF
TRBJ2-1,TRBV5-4,CASRPGQNNEQFF
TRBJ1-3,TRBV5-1,CASSSLTGSSGNTIYF
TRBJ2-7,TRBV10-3,CAISDGGGGYEQYF
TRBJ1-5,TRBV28,CASSPLTGAANQPQHF
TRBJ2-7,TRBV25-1,CASSAGYIYEQYF
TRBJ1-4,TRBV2,CASSDLRQNEKLFF
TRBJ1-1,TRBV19,CASSATLETEAFF
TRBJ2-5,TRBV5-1,CASSPAGSTTGETQYF
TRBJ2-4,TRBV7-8,CASSLGQGLENIQYF
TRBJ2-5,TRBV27,CASSLWSEQETQYF
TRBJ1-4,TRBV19,CASRTAETLSDEKLFF
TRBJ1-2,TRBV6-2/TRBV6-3,CASSNPGANFYGYTF
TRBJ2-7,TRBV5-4,CASRGTGIEQYF
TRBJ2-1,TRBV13,CASAAQLGGNEQFF
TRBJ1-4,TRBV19,CASSAEGGRGRAVGVREKLFF
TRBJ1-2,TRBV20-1,CSASYRGDYGYTF
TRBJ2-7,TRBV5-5,CASSVRQARQSPYEQYF
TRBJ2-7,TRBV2,CASSDSLAGGYEQYF
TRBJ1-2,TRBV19,CASRMGQGALHYGYTF
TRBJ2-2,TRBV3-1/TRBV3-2,CASSQGLGRLGTGELFF
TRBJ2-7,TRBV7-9,CASSLAPFKSDEQYF
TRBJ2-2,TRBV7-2,CASSANRGGTGELFF
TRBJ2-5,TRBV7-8,CASSLGNLAGVRETQYF
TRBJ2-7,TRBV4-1,CASSRGGGTGLSYEQYF
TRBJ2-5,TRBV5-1,CASSLVAGFEETQYF